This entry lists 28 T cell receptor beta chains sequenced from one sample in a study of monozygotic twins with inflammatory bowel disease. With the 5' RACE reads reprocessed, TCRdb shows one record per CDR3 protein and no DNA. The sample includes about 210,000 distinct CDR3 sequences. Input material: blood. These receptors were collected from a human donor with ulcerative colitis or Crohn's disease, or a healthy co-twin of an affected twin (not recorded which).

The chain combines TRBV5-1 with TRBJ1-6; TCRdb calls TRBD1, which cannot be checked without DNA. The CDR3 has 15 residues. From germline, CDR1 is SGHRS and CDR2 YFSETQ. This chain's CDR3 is CASSLAAPGNSPLHF.

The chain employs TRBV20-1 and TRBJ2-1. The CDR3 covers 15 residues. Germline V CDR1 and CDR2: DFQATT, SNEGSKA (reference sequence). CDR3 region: CSARGRGSVDNEQFF.

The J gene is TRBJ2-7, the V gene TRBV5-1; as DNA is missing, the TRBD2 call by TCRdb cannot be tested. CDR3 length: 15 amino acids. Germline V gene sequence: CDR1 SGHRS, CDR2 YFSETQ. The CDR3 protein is CASSRDFSDLYEQYF.

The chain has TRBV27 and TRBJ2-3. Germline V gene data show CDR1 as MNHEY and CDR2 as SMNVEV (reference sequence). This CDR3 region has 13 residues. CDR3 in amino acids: CASSGSHRDTQYF.

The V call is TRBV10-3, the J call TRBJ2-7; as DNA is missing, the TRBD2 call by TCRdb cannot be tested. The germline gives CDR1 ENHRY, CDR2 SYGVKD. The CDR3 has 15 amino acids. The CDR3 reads CAIMRQGPLAYEQYF.

The CDR3 loop reads CASSLLTAQMNTEAFF. The rearrangement uses TRBV5-6 and TRBJ1-1. The CDR3 runs to 16 residues. Germline V gene lookup returns CDR1 SGHDT and CDR2 YYEEEE.

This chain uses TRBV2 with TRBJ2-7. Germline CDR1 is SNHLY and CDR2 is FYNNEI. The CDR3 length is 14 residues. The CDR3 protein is CASISQSTKGEQYF.

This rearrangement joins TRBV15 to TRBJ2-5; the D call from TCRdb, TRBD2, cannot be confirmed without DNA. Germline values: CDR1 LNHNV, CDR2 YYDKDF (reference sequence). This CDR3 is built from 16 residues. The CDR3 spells CATSRDLVAGGQTQYF.

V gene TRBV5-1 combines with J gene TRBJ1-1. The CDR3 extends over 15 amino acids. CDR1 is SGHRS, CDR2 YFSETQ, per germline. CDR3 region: CASSLAEGGNTEAFF.

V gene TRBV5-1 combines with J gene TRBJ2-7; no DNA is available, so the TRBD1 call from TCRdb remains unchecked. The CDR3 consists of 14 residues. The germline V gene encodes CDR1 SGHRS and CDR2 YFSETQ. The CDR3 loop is CASSLGPQGYEQYF.

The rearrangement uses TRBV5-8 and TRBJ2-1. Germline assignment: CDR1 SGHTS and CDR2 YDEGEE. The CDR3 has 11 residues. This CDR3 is CASSWLYEQFF.

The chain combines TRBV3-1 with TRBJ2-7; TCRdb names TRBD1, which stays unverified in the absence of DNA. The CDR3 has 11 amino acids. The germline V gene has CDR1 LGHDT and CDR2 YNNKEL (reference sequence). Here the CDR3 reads CASGDPYEQYF.

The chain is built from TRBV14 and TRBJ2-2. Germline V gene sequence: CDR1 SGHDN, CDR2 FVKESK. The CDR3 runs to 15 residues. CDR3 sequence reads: CASSQDWSNTGELFF.

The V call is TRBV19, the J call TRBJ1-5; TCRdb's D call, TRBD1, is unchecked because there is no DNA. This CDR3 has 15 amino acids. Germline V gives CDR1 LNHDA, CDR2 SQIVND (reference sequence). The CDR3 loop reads CASSIRGRVDQPQHF.

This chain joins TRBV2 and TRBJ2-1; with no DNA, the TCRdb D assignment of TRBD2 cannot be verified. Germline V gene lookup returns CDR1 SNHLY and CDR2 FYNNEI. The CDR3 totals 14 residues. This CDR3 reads CASSEALRGNEQFF.

CDR3 sequence: CASSDRQGTTGELFF. V is TRBV6-1 and J is TRBJ2-2; TCRdb's D gene call, TRBD1, goes unchecked for lack of DNA. The CDR3 has 15 residues. Germline V CDR1 and CDR2: MNHNS, SASEGT.

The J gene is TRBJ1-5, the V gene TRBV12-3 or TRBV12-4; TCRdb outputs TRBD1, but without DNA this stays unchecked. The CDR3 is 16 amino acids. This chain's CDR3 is CASRSGTGVSNQPQHF.

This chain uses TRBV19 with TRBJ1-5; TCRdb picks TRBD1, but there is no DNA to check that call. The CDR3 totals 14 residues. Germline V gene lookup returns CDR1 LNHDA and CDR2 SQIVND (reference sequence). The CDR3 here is CASTKDRSNQPQHF.

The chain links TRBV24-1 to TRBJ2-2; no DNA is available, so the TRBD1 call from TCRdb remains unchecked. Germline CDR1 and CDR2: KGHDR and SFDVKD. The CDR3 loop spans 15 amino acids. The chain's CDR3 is CATSDARQGTGELFF.

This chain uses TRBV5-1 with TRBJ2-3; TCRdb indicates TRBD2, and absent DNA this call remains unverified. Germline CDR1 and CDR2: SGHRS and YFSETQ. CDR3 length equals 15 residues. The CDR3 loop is CASTPGLAGPDTQYF.

The CDR3 reads CASSYSRVGTGDTRAYEQYF. This chain joins TRBV6-2 or TRBV6-3 and TRBJ2-7; TCRdb gives TRBD1 as the D gene, but with no DNA this cannot be confirmed. Germline V gene sequence: CDR1 MNHEY, CDR2 SVGEGT. The CDR3 covers 20 residues.

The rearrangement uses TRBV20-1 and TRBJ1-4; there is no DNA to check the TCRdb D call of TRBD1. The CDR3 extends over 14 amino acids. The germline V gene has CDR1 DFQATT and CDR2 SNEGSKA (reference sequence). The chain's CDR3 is CSASEQGFTEKLFF.

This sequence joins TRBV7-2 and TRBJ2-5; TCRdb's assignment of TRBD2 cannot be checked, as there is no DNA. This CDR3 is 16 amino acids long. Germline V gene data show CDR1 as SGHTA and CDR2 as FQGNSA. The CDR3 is CASSRLLSGGKETQYF.

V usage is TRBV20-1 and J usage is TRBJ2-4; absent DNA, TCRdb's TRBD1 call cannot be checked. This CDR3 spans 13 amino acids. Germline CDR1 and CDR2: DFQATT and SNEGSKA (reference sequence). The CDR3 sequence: CSPRASTGNIQYF.

CDR3 residues: CASSYSSPIRANTEAFF. J is TRBJ1-1 and V is TRBV6-5. The CDR3 is 17 amino acids. Germline CDR1 and CDR2: MNHEY and SVGAGI.

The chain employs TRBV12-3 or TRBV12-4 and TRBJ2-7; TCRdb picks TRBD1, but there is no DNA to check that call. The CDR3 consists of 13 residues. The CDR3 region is CASSFSRHYEQYF.

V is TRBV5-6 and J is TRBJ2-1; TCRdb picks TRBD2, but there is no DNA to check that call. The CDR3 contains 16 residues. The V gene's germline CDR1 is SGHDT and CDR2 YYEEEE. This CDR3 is CASSLVGLAGDDEQFF.

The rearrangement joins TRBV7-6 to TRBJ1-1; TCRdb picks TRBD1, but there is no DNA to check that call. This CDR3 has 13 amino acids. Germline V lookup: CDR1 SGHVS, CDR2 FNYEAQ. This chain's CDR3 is CASSSTRGAEAFF.